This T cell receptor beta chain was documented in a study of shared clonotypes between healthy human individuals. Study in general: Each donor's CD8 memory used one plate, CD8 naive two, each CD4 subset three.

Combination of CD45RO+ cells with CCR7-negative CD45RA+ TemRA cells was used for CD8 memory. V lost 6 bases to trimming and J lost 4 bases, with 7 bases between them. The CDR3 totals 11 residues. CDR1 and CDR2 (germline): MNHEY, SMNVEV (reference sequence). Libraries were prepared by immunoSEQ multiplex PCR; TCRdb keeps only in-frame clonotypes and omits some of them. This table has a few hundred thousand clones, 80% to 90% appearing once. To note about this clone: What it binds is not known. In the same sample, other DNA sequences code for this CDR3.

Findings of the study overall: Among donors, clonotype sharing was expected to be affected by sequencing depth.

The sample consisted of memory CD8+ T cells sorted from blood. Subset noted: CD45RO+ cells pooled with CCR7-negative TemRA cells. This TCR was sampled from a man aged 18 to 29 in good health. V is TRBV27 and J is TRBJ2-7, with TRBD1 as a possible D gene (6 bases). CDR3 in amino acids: CASSQGYEQYF. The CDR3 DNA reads TGTGCCAGCAGCCAGGGGTACGAGCAGTACTTC.